A single T cell receptor beta chain is shown here with its context. What antigen it recognizes has not been identified. The record has no base qualities; no much larger clone is one base away. The sample's time point label, in plain terms: cells obtained before transplantation from donor or recipient. CD3+CD4+ and CD3+CD8+ populations were FACS-sorted from unstimulated pre-transplant donor and recipient cells taken from spleen or lymph nodes. This record comes from a study of graft-versus-host responses after intestinal transplantation (dated by TCRdb to the early 2020s). Regarding the complete study: The transplants that recipients got were multivisceral, liver-intestinal, or isolated intestinal. Donor T cell macrochimerism was defined as a peak of at least 4% donor T cells among recipient peripheral blood mononuclear cells. Samples from a few later patients were sequenced in-house on an Illumina MiSeq with MiXCR processing rather than by the commercial service. A cohort of about 25 intestinal transplant recipients, including one retransplant, was enrolled, and a few patients lacking pretransplant specimens were excluded. Alloreactive clones were identified by sequencing pre-transplant mixed lymphocyte reaction products and comparing these products with unstimulated pre-transplant donor and recipient T cells. Every recipient was given anti-thymocyte globulin induction, followed by roughly 3 years of maintenance tacrolimus and steroids. After intestinal transplantation, graft-versus-host and host-versus-graft alloreactive T cell clones in the graft, circulation and bone marrow were tracked using bulk TCR-beta CDR3 sequencing.

Compared with germline, V lacks 1 base and J lacks 4 bases; bases without a gene match: 8. Spanning cysteine to phenylalanine, the CDR3 consists of 16 amino acids. Kept here is only the CDR3 DNA, which spans 48 bases and is read in frame from base 1. CDR1 and CDR2 (SGHNT, YENEEA) derive from the germline V gene. The method behind the library was the immunoSEQ multiplex PCR assay. For most patients, genomic DNA was isolated with the Qiagen DNeasy Blood and Tissue Kit and shipped frozen to Adaptive Biotechnologies for TCR sequencing. For most patients, high-throughput TCR-beta CDR3 sequencing of genomic DNA was performed by Adaptive Biotechnologies. In the original analysis: Adaptive's ImmunoSEQ software supplied the TCR sequencing data for around 19 patients, while MiXCR and VDJtools were used to process a few other patients. CD4 versus CD8 sorting errors were corrected by removing sequences found in both subsets at a frequency ratio below 5:1. CDR3 nucleotide sequences shared by donor and recipient were removed because the origin of these sequences could not be assigned. At least 2-fold expansion over unstimulated cells and a minimum CFSE-low frequency of 0.002% (template counts) or 0.001% (read counts) were required for clones to be classified as alloreactive. Clones detected in sequenced pre-transplant spleen, lymph node, or MLR CFSE-low populations of the donor or recipient were defined as mappable. The cumulative frequency of alloreactive clones was calculated as a percentage of all sequences, weighted by copy number. TCRdb retrieved this table from immuneACCESS and kept in-frame rearrangements only. Not all clones are present; in checked studies, unresolved V genes account for under half, and no reason is known for the remainder. That table is the source of V, J and clone size, and D and trimming were worked out from the DNA. A total of about 84,000 clones appear in this sample, roughly 90% of them only once. The ten largest make up approximately 0.35% of the sample.

Summary of the overall study and its limitations: The relatively low number and heterogeneity of intestinal transplant patients limited the conclusions. High GvH to HvG T cell clonal ratios were observed in the allografts of patients with donor T cell macrochimerism. Early after transplant, declines in HvG clones were associated with peak levels of circulating GvH clones. GvH clones were detected in recipient bone marrow, and some appeared earlier in ileal mucosa or blood, consistent with an intestinal mucosal origin.

Sequencing was performed on unstimulated CD4+ T cells sorted from spleen or lymph node cells, taken before transplant. The rearranged chain carries TRBV11-3 and TRBJ2-7; 9 bases in the junction line up with TRBD1. This TCR derives from a human donor who was the organ donor for an intestinal transplant. The nucleotide sequence is given as TGTGCCAGCAGCTTAGGAGGGGGGACAGGGCAGTACGAGCAGTACTTC. Its translation reads: CASSLGGGTGQYEQYF. The CDR3 plus the reference TRBV11-3 and TRBJ2-7 genes for the other parts give the full variable domain: EAGVVQSPRYKIIEKKQPVAFWCNPISGHNTLYWYLQNLGQGPELLIRYENEEAVDDSQLPKDRFSAERLKGVDSTLKIQPAELGDSAVYLCASSLGGGTGQYEQYFGPGTRLTVT.